This TCR beta chain was sequenced for a study of T-cell memory formation after mild COVID-19. V gave up 0 bases and J gave up 4 bases, with 10 bases separating them. Germline lookup yields CDR1 LGHDT and CDR2 YNNKEL (reference sequence). The CDR3 is 15 amino acids. Amplification by 5'RACE using constant-segment primers produced TCR alpha and TCR beta cDNA libraries that carried sample barcodes and UMIs. From the 5' RACE reads, TCRdb called clonotypes with MiXCR, one entry per CDR3 protein. Seen here are about 440,000 distinct CDR3 sequences, 20% observed once, and the top ten hold approximately 8.1%. This clonotype occurred a few times. Its antigen is undetermined. Findings and caveats of the study: Cross-reactive memory appears to have joined, as suggested by some responding clones showing up in pre-infection memory. Mostly located in CM and EM were contracting CD4+ clones, with contracting CD8+ clones located in EMRA.

The chain uses TRBV3-1 and TRBJ1-3; the D gene is possibly TRBD1 (5 bases). Sequencing was performed on PBMCs or a T cell subset sorted from them (not recorded which). The sequence was collected from an adult woman who had mild COVID-19 (a few samples of this study predate the infection). Cell type and time point are not known. The CDR3 DNA reads as TGTGCCAGCAGCCAAGACAGGGAAGCGGGAAACACCATATATTTT. Protein: CASSQDREAGNTIYF.